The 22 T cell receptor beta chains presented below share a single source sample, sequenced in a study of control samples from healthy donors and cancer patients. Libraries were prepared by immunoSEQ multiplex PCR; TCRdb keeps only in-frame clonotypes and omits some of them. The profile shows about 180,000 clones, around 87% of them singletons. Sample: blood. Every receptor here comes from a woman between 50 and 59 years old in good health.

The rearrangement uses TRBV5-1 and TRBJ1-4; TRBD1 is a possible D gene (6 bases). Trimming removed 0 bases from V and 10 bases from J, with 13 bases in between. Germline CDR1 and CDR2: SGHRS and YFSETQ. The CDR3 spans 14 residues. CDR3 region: CASSLDRVGGKLFF. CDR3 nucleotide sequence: TGCGCCAGCAGCTTGGACAGGGTAGGAGGAAAACTGTTTTTT.

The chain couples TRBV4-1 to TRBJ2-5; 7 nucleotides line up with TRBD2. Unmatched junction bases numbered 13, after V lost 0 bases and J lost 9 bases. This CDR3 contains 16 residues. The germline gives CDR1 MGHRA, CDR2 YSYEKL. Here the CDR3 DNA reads TGCGCCAGCAGCCAAGAATGGTCTGGCGTGGGGAGGGCCCAGTACTTC. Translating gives CASSQEWSGVGRAQYF.

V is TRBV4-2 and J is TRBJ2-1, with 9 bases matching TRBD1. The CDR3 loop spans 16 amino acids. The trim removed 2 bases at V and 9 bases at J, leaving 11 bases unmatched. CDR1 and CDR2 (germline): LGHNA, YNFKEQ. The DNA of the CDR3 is TGTGCCAGCAGCCAAAGGGGATCCGGGACAGGGACTGAGCAGTTCTTC. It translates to CASSQRGSGTGTEQFF.

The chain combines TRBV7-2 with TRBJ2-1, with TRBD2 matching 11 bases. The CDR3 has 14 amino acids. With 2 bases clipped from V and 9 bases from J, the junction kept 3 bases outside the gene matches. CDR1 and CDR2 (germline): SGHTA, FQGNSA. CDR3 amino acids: CASSLNLAGGEQFF. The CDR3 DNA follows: TGTGCCAGCAGCTTAAATCTAGCGGGGGGTGAGCAGTTCTTC.

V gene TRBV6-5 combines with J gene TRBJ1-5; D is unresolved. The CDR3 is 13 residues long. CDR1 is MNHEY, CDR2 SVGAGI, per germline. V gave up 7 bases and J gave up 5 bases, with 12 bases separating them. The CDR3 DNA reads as TGTGCCAGCAAATTAAAGGGAGATCAGCCCCAGCATTTT. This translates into CASKLKGDQPQHF.

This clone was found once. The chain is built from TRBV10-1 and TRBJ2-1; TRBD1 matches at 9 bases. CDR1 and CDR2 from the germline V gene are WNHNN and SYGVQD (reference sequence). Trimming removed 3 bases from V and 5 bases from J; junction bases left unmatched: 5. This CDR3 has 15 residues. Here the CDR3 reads CASSESGQGNNEQFF. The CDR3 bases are TGCGCCAGCAGTGAATCGGGACAGGGAAACAATGAGCAGTTCTTC.

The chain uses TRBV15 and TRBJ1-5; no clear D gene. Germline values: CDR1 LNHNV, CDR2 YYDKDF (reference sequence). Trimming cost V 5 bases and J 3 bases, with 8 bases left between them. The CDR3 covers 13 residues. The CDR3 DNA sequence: TGTGCCACCAGCTTGGGAGTCAATCAGCCCCAGCATTTT. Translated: CATSLGVNQPQHF.

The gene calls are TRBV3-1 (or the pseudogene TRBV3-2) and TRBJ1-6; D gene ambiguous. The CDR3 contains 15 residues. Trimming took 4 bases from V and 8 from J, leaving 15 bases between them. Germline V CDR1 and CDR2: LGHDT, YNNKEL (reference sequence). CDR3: CASSPITAGDSPLHF. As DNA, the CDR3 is TGTGCCAGCAGCCCCATAACAGCCGGGGATTCACCCCTCCACTTT.

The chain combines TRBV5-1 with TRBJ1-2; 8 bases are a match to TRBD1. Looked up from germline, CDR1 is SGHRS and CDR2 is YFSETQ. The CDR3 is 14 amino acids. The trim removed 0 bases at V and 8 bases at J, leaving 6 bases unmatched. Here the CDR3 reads CASSLDRGRGGYTF. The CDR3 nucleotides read TGCGCCAGCAGCTTGGACAGGGGGAGAGGGGGCTACACCTTC.

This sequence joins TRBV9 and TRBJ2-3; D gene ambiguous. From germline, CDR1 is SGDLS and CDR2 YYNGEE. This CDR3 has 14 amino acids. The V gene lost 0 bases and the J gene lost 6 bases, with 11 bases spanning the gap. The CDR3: CASSVDWVRDTQYF. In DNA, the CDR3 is TGTGCCAGCAGCGTAGACTGGGTTAGGGATACGCAGTATTTT. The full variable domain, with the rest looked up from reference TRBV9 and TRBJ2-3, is DSGVTQTPKHLITATGQRVTLRCSPRSGDLSVYWYQQSLDQGLQFLIQYYNGEERAKGNILERFSAQQFPDLHSELNLSSLELGDSALYFCASSVDWVRDTQYFGPGTRLTVL.

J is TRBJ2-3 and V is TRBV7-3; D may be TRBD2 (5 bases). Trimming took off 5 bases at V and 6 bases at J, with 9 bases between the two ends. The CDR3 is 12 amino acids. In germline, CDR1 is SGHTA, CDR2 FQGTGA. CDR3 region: CASSGGGDTQYF. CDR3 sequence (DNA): TGTGCCAGCAGCGGAGGCGGGGATACGCAGTATTTT. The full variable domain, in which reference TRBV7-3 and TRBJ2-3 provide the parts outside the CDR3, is GAGVSQTPSNKVTEKGKYVELRCDPISGHTALYWYRQSLGQGPEFLIYFQGTGAADDSGLPNDRFFAVRPEGSVSTLKIQRTERGDSAVYLCASSGGGDTQYFGPGTRLTVL.

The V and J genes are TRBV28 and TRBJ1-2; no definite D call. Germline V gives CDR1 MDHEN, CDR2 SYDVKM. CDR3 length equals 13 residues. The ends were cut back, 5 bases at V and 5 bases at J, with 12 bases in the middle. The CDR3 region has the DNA TGTGCCAGCAGTCCGAACGACATTTATGGCTACACCTTC. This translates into CASSPNDIYGYTF.

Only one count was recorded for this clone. DNA for the CDR3: TGTGCCAGCAGGGACAGGGGGTTTGTAGGGGAGCTGTTTTTT. It specifies CASRDRGFVGELFF. The chain carries TRBV6-5 and TRBJ2-2; TRBD1 aligns across 10 bases. Germline CDR1 and CDR2: MNHEY and SVGAGI. This CDR3 is 14 amino acids long. The junction had 6 bases not matched to a gene; V was cut back by 6 bases and J by 8 bases.

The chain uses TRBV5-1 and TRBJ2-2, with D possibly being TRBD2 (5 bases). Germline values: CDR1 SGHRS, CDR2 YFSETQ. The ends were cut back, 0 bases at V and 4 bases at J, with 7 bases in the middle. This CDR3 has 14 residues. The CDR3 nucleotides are TGCGCCAGCAGCTTGGGTGAGGGCACCGGGGAGCTGTTTTTT. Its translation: CASSLGEGTGELFF.

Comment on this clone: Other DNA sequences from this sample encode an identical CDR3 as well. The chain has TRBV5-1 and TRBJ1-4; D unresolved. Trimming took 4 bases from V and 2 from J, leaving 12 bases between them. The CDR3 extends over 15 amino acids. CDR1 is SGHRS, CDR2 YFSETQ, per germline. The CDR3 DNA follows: TGCGCCAGCAGCCTGGGAGGAGGGACTAATGAAAAACTGTTTTTT. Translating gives CASSLGGGTNEKLFF.

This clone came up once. The CDR3 spells CASSEGGQGADTIYF. The CDR3, as DNA: TGTGCCAGCAGTGAAGGGGGACAGGGGGCGGACACCATATATTTT. This chain uses TRBV2 with TRBJ1-3, with 12 bases fitting TRBD1. Germline V gene sequence: CDR1 SNHLY, CDR2 FYNNEI. V shed 1 base, J shed 8 bases, and the junction held 3 bases outside the gene matches. CDR3 size: 15 residues.

The DNA for the CDR3 is TGTGCCAGCAGCTTGAGGGAAAATCAGCCCCAGCATTTT. It is translated as CASSLRENQPQHF. The chain uses TRBV7-3 and TRBJ1-5; no clear D. The ends were cut back, 3 bases at V and 4 bases at J, with 7 bases in the middle. This CDR3 contains 13 residues. Germline CDR1 SGHTA, CDR2 FQGTGA.

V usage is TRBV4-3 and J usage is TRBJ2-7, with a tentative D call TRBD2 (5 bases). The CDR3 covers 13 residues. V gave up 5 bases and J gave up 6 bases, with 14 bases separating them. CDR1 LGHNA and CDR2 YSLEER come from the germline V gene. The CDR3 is CASSGESGSEQYF. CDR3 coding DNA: TGCGCCAGCAGCGGGGAGAGTGGCTCCGAGCAGTACTTC.

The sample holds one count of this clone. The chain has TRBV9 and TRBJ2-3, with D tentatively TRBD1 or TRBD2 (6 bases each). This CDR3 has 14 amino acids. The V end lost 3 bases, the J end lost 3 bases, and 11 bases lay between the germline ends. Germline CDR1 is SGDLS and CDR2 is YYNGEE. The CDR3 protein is CASSGGAVTDTQYF. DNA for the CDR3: TGTGCCAGCAGCGGGGGGGCAGTAACAGATACGCAGTATTTT.

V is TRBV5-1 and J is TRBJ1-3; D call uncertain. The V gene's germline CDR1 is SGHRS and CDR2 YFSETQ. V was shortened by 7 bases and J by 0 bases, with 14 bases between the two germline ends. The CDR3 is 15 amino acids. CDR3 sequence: CASARLSTSGNTIYF. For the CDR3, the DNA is TGCGCCAGCGCAAGACTGTCTACCTCTGGAAACACCATATATTTT.

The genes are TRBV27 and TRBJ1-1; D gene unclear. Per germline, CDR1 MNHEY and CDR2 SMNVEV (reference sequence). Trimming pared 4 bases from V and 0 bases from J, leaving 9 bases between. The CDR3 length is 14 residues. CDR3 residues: CASSSPGMNTEAFF. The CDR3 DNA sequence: TGTGCCAGCAGTTCACCCGGTATGAACACTGAAGCTTTCTTT.

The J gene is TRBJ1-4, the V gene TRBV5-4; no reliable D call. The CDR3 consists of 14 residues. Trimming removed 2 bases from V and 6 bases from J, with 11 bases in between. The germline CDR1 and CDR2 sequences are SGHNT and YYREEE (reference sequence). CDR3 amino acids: CASSFIGRDEKLFF. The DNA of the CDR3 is TGTGCCAGCAGCTTCATAGGACGGGATGAAAAACTGTTTTTT.